This T cell receptor (beta chain) emerged from a study of graft-versus-host responses after intestinal transplantation (dated by TCRdb to 2020 to 2022). About the study as a whole: Multivisceral, liver-intestinal, or isolated intestinal transplants were received by the recipients. Every recipient was given anti-thymocyte globulin induction, then maintenance tacrolimus and steroids for about 3 years. After intestinal transplantation, graft-versus-host and host-versus-graft alloreactive T cell clones in the graft, circulation and bone marrow were tracked using bulk TCR-beta CDR3 sequencing. Alloreactive clones were identified by sequencing pre-transplant mixed lymphocyte reaction products and comparing these products with unstimulated pre-transplant donor and recipient T cells. The cohort enrolled about two dozen intestinal transplant recipients, one of whom was a retransplant, and a few patients without pretransplant specimens were excluded. Donor T cell macrochimerism was defined as a peak of at least 4% donor T cells among recipient peripheral blood mononuclear cells. Rather than being sequenced by the commercial service, samples from a few later patients were sequenced in-house on an Illumina MiSeq and processed with MiXCR. The full study reports these points: Conclusions were limited by the relatively low number and heterogeneity of intestinal transplant patients. In patients with donor T cell macrochimerism, the allografts had high GvH to HvG T cell clonal ratios. Peak levels of circulating GvH clones were associated with declines in HvG clones early after transplant. GvH clones turned up in recipient bone marrow, with some appearing earlier in ileal mucosa or blood, a pattern consistent with an intestinal mucosal origin.

Read against the paper, the sample's time point label means: cells obtained before transplantation from donor or recipient. CD3+CD4+ and CD3+CD8+ populations were FACS-sorted from unstimulated pre-transplant donor and recipient cells taken from spleen or lymph nodes. The library came from the immunoSEQ multiplex PCR assay. For most patients, genomic DNA was isolated with the Qiagen DNeasy Blood and Tissue Kit and shipped frozen to Adaptive Biotechnologies for TCR sequencing. High-throughput TCR-beta CDR3 sequencing of genomic DNA from most patients was performed by Adaptive Biotechnologies. The source study handled its data this way. TCR sequencing data for 15 to 20 patients were retrieved from Adaptive's ImmunoSEQ software; three other patients were processed with MiXCR and VDJtools. To correct CD4 versus CD8 sorting errors, any sequence found in both subsets at a frequency ratio below 5:1 was removed. CDR3 nucleotide sequences shared by donor and recipient were removed because the origin of these sequences could not be assigned. Alloreactive clones required at least 2-fold expansion over unstimulated cells and minimum CFSE-low frequency of 0.002% (template counts) or 0.001% (read counts). Clones detected in sequenced pre-transplant spleen, lymph node, or MLR CFSE-low populations of the donor or recipient were defined as mappable. The cumulative frequency of alloreactive clones was calculated as a percentage of all sequences, weighted by copy number. TCRdb provides this immuneACCESS table in a form limited to in-frame rearrangements. Some clones are lacking; in checked studies, under half of them reflect an unresolved V gene, and why the rest are absent is not known. The DNA gave D and trimming, while V, J and clone size come from that table. For this sample there are more than 100,000 clones; roughly 93% appear just once. Of the sample, over 0.1% falls within the top ten clones.

A word on this clone: It has no known antigen specificity. It has no much larger one-base neighbor in the sample; base qualities were not kept.

Inclusive of the bounding cysteine and phenylalanine, the CDR3 is 14 residues long. Only the CDR3 region is kept as DNA, spanning 42 bases read in frame from base 1. CDR1 and CDR2, per the germline V gene, are MDHEN and SYDVKM. The chain uses TRBV28 and TRBJ2-5, with no confidently assigned D gene. The J call could be wrong; TRBJ2-7 is a better fit for the DNA end. This sequence originates from a human donor who received an intestinal transplant. The specimen was unstimulated CD4+ T cells sorted from spleen or lymph node cells, collected before intestinal transplant. For the CDR3, the sequence is CASSLGTTSYEQYF. The sequenced DNA: TGTGCCAGCAGTTTAGGAACAACATCCTACGAGCAGTACTTC.